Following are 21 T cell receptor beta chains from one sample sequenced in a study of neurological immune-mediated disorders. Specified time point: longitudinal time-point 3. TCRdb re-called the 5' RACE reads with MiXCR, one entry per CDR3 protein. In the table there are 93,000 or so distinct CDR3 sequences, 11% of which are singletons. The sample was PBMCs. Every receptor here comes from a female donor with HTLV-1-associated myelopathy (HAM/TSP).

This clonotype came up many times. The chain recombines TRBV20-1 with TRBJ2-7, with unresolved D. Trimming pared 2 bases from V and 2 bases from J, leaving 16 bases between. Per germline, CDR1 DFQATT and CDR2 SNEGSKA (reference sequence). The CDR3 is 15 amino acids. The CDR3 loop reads CSARSGSGSTYEQYF. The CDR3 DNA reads TGCAGTGCTAGAAGTGGTAGTGGATCAACCTACGAGCAGTACTTC.

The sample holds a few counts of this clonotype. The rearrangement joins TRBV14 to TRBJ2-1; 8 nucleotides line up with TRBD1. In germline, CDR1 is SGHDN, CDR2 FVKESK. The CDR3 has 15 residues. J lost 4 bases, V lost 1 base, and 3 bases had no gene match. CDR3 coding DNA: TGTGCCAGCAGCCAAGTACAGGGGGATTACAATGAGCAGTTCTTC. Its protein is CASSQVQGDYNEQFF.

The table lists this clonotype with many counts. In nucleotides, the CDR3 is TGTGCCATCAGTGATACCGCAGGGCAGGGGACAGATACGCAGTATTTT. It translates to CAISDTAGQGTDTQYF. This chain connects TRBV10-3 to TRBJ2-3; TRBD1 is a possible D gene (6 bases). The germline CDR1 and CDR2 sequences are ENHRY and SYGVKD. The CDR3 contains 16 residues. The V and J ends lost 3 bases and 3 bases respectively, with 16 bases between them.

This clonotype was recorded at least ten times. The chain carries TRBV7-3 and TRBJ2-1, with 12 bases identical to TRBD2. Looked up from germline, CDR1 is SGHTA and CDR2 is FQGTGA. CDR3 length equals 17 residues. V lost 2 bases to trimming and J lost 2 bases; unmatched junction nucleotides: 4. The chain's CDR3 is CASSLRGTSGPYNEQFF. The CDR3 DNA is TGTGCCAGCAGCTTACGGGGGACTAGCGGGCCCTACAATGAGCAGTTCTTC.

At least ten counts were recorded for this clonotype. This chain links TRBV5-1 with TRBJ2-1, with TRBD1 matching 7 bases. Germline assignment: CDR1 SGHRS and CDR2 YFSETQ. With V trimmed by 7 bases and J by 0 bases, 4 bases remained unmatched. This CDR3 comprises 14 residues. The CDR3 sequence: CASVTGPSYNEQFF. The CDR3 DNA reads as TGCGCCAGCGTGACAGGGCCCTCCTACAATGAGCAGTTCTTC. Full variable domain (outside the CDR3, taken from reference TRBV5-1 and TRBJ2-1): KAGVTQTPRYLIKTRGQQVTLSCSPISGHRSVSWYQQTPGQGLQFLFEYFSETQRNKGNFPGRFSGRQFSNSRSEMNVSTLELGDSALYLCASVTGPSYNEQFFGPGTRLTVL.

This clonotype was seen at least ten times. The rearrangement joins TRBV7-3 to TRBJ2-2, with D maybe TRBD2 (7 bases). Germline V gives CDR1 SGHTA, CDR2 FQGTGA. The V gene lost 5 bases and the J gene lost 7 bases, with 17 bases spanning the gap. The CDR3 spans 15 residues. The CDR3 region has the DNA TGTGCCAGCAGCGAAGGGGGGGGCCGGGACGGGGAGCTGTTTTTT. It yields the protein CASSEGGGRDGELFF.

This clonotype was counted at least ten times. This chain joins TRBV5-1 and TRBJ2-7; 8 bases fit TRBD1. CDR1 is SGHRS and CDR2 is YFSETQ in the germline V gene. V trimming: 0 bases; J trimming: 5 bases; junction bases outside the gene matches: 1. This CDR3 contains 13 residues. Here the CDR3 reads CASSLVDRDEQYF. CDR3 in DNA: TGCGCCAGCAGCTTGGTGGACAGGGACGAGCAGTACTTC.

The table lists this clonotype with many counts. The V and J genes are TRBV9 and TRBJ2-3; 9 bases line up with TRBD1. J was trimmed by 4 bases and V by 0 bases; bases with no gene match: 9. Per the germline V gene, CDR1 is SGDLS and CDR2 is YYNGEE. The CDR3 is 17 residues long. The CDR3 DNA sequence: TGTGCCAGCAGCGTAGGTCCGGGACAGGGTAATGCAGATACGCAGTATTTT. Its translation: CASSVGPGQGNADTQYF.

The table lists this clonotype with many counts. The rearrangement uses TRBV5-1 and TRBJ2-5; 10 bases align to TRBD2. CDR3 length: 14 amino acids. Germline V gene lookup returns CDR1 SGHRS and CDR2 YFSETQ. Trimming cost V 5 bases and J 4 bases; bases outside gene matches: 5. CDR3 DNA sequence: TGCGCCAGCAGTCCACCTAGCGGGGGAGAGACCCAGTACTTC. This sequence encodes CASSPPSGGETQYF.

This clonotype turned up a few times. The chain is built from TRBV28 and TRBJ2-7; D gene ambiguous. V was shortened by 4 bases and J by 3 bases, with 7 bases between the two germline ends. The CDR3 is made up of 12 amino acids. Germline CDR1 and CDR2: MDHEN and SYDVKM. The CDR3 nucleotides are TGTGCCAGCAGTTCCCCCGGCTACGAGCAGTACTTC. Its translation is CASSSPGYEQYF.

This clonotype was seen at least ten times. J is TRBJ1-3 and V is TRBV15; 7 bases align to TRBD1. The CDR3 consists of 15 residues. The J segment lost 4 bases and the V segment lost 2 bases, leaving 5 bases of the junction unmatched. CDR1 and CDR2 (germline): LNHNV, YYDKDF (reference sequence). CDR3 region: CATSRSTGVGNTIYF. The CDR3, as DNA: TGTGCCACCAGCAGATCAACAGGGGTCGGAAACACCATATATTTT.

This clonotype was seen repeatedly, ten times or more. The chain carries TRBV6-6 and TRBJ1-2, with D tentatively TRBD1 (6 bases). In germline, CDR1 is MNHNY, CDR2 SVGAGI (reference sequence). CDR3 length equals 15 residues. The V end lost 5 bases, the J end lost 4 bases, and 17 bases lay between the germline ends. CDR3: CASSLSAGELYGYTF. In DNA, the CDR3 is TGTGCCAGCAGTCTTTCCGCAGGGGAACTCTATGGCTACACCTTC.

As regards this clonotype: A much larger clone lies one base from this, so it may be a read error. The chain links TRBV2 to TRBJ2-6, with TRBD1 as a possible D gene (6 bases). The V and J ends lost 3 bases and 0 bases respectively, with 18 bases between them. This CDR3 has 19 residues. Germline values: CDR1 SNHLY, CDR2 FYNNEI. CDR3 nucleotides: TGTGCCAGCAGTGATGCCACAGGGCTTAGTAGCTCTGGGGCCAACGTCCTGACTTTC. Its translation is CASSDATGLSSSGANVLTF.

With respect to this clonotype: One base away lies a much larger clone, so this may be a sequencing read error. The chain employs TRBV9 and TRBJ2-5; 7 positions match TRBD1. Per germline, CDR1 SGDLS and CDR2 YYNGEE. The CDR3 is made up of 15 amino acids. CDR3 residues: CASSQGPGQKDTQYF. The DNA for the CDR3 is TGTGCCAGCAGCCAAGGACCGGGACAGAAAGATACCCAGTACTTC. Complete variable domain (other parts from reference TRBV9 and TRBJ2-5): DSGVTQTPKHLITATGQRVTLRCSPRSGDLSVYWYQQSLDQGLQFLIQYYNGEERAKGNILERFSAQQFPDLHSELNLSSLELGDSALYFCASSQGPGQKDTQYFGPGTRLLVL.

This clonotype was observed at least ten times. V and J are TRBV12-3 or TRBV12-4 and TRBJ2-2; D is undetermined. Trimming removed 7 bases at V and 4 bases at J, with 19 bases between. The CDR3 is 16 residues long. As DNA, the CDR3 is TGTGCCAGCATATCACCTCAGACGGGTACCACCGGGGAGCTGTTTTTT. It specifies CASISPQTGTTGELFF.

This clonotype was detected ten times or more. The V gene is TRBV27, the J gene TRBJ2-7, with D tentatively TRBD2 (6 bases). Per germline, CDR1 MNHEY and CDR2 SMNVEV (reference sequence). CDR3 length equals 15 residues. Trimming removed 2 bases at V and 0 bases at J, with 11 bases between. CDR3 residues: CASSLGGLRSYEQYF. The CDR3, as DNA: TGTGCCAGCAGTTTAGGGGGACTCCGCTCCTACGAGCAGTACTTC.

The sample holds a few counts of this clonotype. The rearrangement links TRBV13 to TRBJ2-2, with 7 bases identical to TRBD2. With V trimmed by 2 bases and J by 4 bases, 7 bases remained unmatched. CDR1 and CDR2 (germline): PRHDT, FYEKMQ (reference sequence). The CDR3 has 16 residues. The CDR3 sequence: CASSLRSGAVTGELFF. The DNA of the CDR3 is TGTGCCAGCAGCTTAAGGAGCGGGGCCGTCACCGGGGAGCTGTTTTTT. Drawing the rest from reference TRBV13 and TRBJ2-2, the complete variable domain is AAGVIQSPRHLIKEKRETATLKCYPIPRHDTVYWYQQGPGQDPQFLISFYEKMQSDKGSIPDRFSAQQFSDYHSELNMSSLELGDSALYFCASSLRSGAVTGELFFGEGSRLTVL.

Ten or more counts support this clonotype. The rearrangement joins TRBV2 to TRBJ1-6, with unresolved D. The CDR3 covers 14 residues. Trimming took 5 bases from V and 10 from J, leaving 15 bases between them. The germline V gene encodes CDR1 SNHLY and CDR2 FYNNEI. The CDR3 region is CASSRESGGSPLHF. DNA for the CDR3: TGTGCCAGCAGTCGCGAAAGTGGAGGGTCACCCCTCCACTTT.

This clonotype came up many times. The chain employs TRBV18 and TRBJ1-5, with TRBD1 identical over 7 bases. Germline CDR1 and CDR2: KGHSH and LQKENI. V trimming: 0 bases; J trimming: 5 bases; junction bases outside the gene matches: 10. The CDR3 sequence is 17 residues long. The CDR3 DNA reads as TGTGCCAGCTCACCACCGGCGACAGGGACGGGAGATCAGCCCCAGCATTTT. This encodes CASSPPATGTGDQPQHF.

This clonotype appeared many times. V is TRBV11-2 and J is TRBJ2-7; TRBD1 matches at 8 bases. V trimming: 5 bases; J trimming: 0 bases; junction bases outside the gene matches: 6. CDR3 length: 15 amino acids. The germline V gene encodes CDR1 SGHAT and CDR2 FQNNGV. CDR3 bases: TGTGCCAGCAGCAGAGACAGGGGTGGCTCCTACGAGCAGTACTTC. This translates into CASSRDRGGSYEQYF.

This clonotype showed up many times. Here the CDR3 DNA reads TGCGCCAGCAGCCATGAACAGGGCTACGAGCAGTACTTC. Protein product: CASSHEQGYEQYF. V gene TRBV4-3 combines with J gene TRBJ2-7, with a tentative D call TRBD1 (6 bases). Germline CDR1 and CDR2: LGHNA and YSLEER. The CDR3 contains 13 residues. V lost 3 bases, J lost 3 bases, and 9 bases lay in between.